The following is a T cell receptor beta chain sequence with its context. The antigen remains unidentified. This sample is part of a study of T cells in Graves' hyperthyroidism and ophthalmopathy. Whole-study findings and limits: For ophthalmopathy, model prediction preceded onset by a median roughly 5.9 months.

It was RNA transcripts that yielded the amplified TCR beta CDR3 regions. The HTBI primer set served for first-round RT-PCR of the TCR CDR3. TCRdb re-called the multiplex PCR reads through MiXCR, storing one row per CDR3 protein. The repertoire has 95,000 to 110,000 distinct CDR3 sequences, roughly 15% of them found once; the top ten carry about 42%. The CDR3 runs 14 residues. V lost 7 bases and J lost 5; bases outside the gene matches: 10. Germline-derived CDR1 and CDR2 are SGHRS and YFSETQ. The clonotype was recovered from a woman between 45 and 60 years old with Graves' hyperthyroidism. The chain combines TRBV5-1 with TRBJ2-7, with TRBD1 identical over 9 bases. Sequencing was carried out using blood. CDR3 DNA: TGCGCCAGCGGCATAGGGGACAGGGTCAACGAGCAGTACTTC. This sequence encodes CASGIGDRVNEQYF.